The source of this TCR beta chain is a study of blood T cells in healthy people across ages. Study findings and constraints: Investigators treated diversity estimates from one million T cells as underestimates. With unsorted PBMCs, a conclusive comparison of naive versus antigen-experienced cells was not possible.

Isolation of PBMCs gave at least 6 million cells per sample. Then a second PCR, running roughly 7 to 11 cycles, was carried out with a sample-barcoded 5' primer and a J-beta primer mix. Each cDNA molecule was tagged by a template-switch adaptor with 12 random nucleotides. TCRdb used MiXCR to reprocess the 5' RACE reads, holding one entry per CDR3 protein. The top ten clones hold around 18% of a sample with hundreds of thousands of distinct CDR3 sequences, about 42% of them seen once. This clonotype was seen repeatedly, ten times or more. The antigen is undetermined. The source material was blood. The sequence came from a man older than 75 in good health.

The CDR3 spells CASSVAGIPYNEQFF. The CDR3 DNA follows: TGTGCCAGCAGCGTAGCAGGGATTCCCTACAATGAGCAGTTCTTC. J is TRBJ2-1 and V is TRBV9; D perhaps matches TRBD1 (5 bases). CDR3 length: 15 residues. Trimming removed 0 bases at V and 2 bases at J, with 9 bases between. Per germline, CDR1 SGDLS and CDR2 YYNGEE.